The sequence of this T cell receptor beta chain was determined in a study of blood T cell repertoires in COVID-19 (dated by TCRdb to about 2020). Concerning the study at large: Samples covering the acute and convalescent phases of COVID-19 were provided by collaborators in the United States, Italy and Spain. The samples were drawn from the first 160 participants of the ongoing ImmuneRACE study and from roughly 1,300 subjects provided by 6 global collaborators. Where HLA class I and class II types were available, the types were taken from metadata supplied by the sample provider, not from assay-based typing. The repertoires were released in a freely available public database intended as a resource for research on the immune response to SARS-CoV-2. Subjects who had been exposed to COVID-19, were actively infected with it, or had recovered from it provided the deeply sampled blood TCRbeta repertoires that made up the dataset. The material from the prospective study consisted of cDNA or gDNA derived from T cells, B-cell-depleted T cells, or PBMCs. Sample metadata almost always included a de-identified subject ID, COVID-19 status, age in years and sex.

Collaborating institutions collected whole blood in K2EDTA tubes following their own protocols. For TCRbeta analysis, collaborators shipped samples as frozen whole blood, isolated PBMCs, or DNA extracted from either of those sample types. Remarks on this clone: Its antigen target is currently unknown. No base-level quality is on record; no much larger clone is a single base apart.

TCRbeta CDR3 regions were amplified from genomic DNA using the immunoSEQ Assay, a bias-controlled multiplex PCR. On the study's bioinformatics: Within the assay, amplification of reference gene primers was used to estimate how many nucleated cells each sample contained. Sequence reads were collapsed and filtered to measure the absolute abundance of every unique TCRbeta CDR3 rearrangement. Productive Simpson clonality was computed per sample as the square root of Simpson's diversity index over productive rearrangements. TCRdb stores this immuneACCESS table with in-frame sequences only. Part of the clones is absent; in the studies checked, under half of the shortfall reflects unresolved V genes, and no reason is known for the rest. For V, J and clone size, that table is used; D and trimming come from the DNA. In all, the sample holds approximately 120,000 clones, and over 75% of those were seen once. The top ten clonotypes cover around 6.3% of the sample.

Overall results and qualifications from the work: How much clinical and demographic metadata was included differed by source and by participant, and the metadata was provided uncurated.

According to the germline V gene (reference sequence), CDR1 reads SEHNR and CDR2 reads FQNEAQ. The CDR3 sequence holds 15 residues, the cysteine and phenylalanine included. Only CDR3 DNA is held: 45 bases, read in frame from base 1. V ends up 4 bases short and J 6 bases short, with an unmatched junction base count of 7. The TCR originated in an elderly man with active or convalescent COVID-19. Sequencing used peripheral blood. This sequence uses TRBV7-9 and TRBJ1-4, and TRBD1 matches 8 of the central bases. The nucleotides are TGTGCCAGCAGCTCTACAGGGGGAGGAGATGAAAAACTGTTTTTT. It codes for CASSSTGGGDEKLFF.